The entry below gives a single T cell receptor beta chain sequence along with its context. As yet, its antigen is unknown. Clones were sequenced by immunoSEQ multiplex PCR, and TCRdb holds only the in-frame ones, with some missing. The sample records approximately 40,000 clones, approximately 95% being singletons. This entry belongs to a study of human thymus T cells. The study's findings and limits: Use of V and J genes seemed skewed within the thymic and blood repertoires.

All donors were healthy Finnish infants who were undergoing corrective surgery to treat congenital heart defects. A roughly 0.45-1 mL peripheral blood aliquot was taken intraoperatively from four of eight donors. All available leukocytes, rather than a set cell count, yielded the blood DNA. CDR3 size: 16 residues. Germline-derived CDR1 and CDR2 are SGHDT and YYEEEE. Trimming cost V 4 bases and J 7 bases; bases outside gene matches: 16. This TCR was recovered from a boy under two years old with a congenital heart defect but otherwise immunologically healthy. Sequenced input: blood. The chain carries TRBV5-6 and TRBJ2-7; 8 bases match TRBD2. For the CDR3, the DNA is TGTGCCAGCAGCCCGAATAGCGGGACAATAGTTGGAGAGCAGTACTTC. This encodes CASSPNSGTIVGEQYF.